This T cell receptor (beta chain) was sequenced in a study of T cell changes during pregnancy in multiple sclerosis. The CDR3 runs 18 residues. The germline V gene encodes CDR1 SGHDN and CDR2 FVKESK. V was pared by 1 base and J by 3 bases, with 19 bases between. Sequencing was performed with immunoSEQ multiplex PCR; in TCRdb, only in-frame clones are kept and a portion is missing. The sample shows 55,000 to 85,000 clones, roughly 92% of them seen only once. Sequencing used peripheral blood, obtained in the second trimester of pregnancy. The sequence was obtained from a female donor with multiple sclerosis, enrolled in a pregnancy study. The chain links TRBV14 to TRBJ2-1; a possible D gene is TRBD1 (6 bases). The CDR3 loop reads CASSQGSVIRTDYNEQFF. The CDR3 DNA is TGTGCCAGCAGCCAAGGATCGGTAATCCGGACAGACTACAATGAGCAGTTCTTC.